A selection of T cell receptor beta chains follows, all from one sample in a study of response to subunit inactivated influenza vaccine. Each CDR3 protein is one row after TCRdb ran MiXCR on the RT-PCR reads. The data show some 800,000 distinct CDR3 sequences, approximately 22% seen once. The material sequenced was PBMCs from blood, taken 5 days after vaccination. The receptor source for this set is a man over 45 who received an inactivated influenza vaccine. Both conserved end residues are part of each CDR3. The D gene is left open where the match is weak. Where a row states a size, it is once, few, many or the class of an expanded clone; other rows omit it.

v_call: TRBV12-3/TRBV12-4
clone_size: few
d_call: -
j_call: TRBJ2-2
cdr3_nt: TGTGCCAGCAGTACGACCCCTTCCGGGGAGCTGTTTTTT
cdr3_aa: CASSTTPSGELFF

v_call: TRBV7-2
clone_size: many
d_call: -
j_call: TRBJ2-7
cdr3_nt: TGTGCCAGCAGCAGCGACTCGATCCCTTCCTACGAGCAGTACTTC
cdr3_aa: CASSSDSIPSYEQYF

v_call: TRBV12-3/TRBV12-4
clone_size: few
d_call: TRBD2
j_call: TRBJ2-3
cdr3_nt: TGTGCCAGCAGCTCCCGTAGCGGGGGAGGCACAGATACGCAGTATTTT
cdr3_aa: CASSSRSGGGTDTQYF

v_call: TRBV9
clone_size: -
d_call: TRBD2
j_call: TRBJ2-1
cdr3_nt: TGTGCCAGCAGCGCAGCGGGAGGTAGAAATGAGCAGTTCTTC
cdr3_aa: CASSAAGGRNEQFF

v_call: TRBV25-1
clone_size: -
d_call: -
j_call: TRBJ2-3
cdr3_nt: TGTGCCAGCAGTGGAACATTGTTCGGGTCAGATACGCAGTATTTT
cdr3_aa: CASSGTLFGSDTQYF

v_call: TRBV29-1
clone_size: few
d_call: TRBD1
j_call: TRBJ2-3
cdr3_nt: TGCAGCGTGCCGGGACAGGGGATCCGTGGGAGGATCACAGATACGCAGTATTTT
cdr3_aa: CSVPGQGIRGRITDTQYF

v_call: TRBV10-1
clone_size: many
d_call: TRBD1
j_call: TRBJ1-1
cdr3_nt: TGCGCCAGCAGTGAGGGGACAGGCGAAGCTTTCTTT
cdr3_aa: CASSEGTGEAFF

v_call: TRBV5-1
clone_size: -
d_call: -
j_call: TRBJ2-7
cdr3_nt: TGCGCCAGCAGGGCCGAGAGCGAGCAGTACTTC
cdr3_aa: CASRAESEQYF

v_call: TRBV11-2
clone_size: -
d_call: -
j_call: TRBJ2-1
cdr3_nt: TGTGCCAGCAGCTCTCTCAGGAATTACAATGAGCAGTTCTTC
cdr3_aa: CASSSLRNYNEQFF

v_call: TRBV12-3/TRBV12-4
clone_size: few
d_call: TRBD2
j_call: TRBJ2-3
cdr3_nt: TGTGCCAGCAGTTTAGGAGCGGGAGTATATACGCAGTATTTT
cdr3_aa: CASSLGAGVYTQYF

v_call: TRBV6-2/TRBV6-3
clone_size: few
d_call: -
j_call: TRBJ2-7
cdr3_nt: TGTGCCAGCAGTTACTCGGAGGGCTACGAGCAGTACTTC
cdr3_aa: CASSYSEGYEQYF

v_call: TRBV7-2
clone_size: many
d_call: TRBD1
j_call: TRBJ1-1
cdr3_nt: TGTGCCAGCAACCAGGGGGGCGGGATCACTGAAGCTTTCTTT
cdr3_aa: CASNQGGGITEAFF

v_call: TRBV7-2
clone_size: -
d_call: TRBD2
j_call: TRBJ2-3
cdr3_nt: TGTGCCAGCAAGACTAGCGGGAGAAGTATAGATACGCAGTATTTT
cdr3_aa: CASKTSGRSIDTQYF

v_call: TRBV7-9
clone_size: few
d_call: TRBD2
j_call: TRBJ2-1
cdr3_nt: TGTGCCAGCAGCTTGCACTCGCTAGCGGGAGTAAATGAGCAGTTCTTC
cdr3_aa: CASSLHSLAGVNEQFF

v_call: TRBV7-2
clone_size: -
d_call: TRBD1
j_call: TRBJ1-5
cdr3_nt: TGTGCCAGCAGCTTACCGGGACAGGATCAGCCCCAGCATTTT
cdr3_aa: CASSLPGQDQPQHF

v_call: TRBV27
clone_size: -
d_call: TRBD1
j_call: TRBJ2-2
cdr3_nt: TGTGCCAGCACCCCTGGGGCTGGACAGGGGGCCGAGAACACCGGGGAGCTGTTTTTT
cdr3_aa: CASTPGAGQGAENTGELFF

v_call: TRBV28
clone_size: -
d_call: -
j_call: TRBJ2-7
cdr3_nt: TGTGCCAGCAGTTCGACGGAACGCTCCTACGAGCAGTACTTC
cdr3_aa: CASSSTERSYEQYF

v_call: TRBV5-5
clone_size: -
d_call: -
j_call: TRBJ1-3
cdr3_nt: TGTGCCAGCAGCTTGGCTCCGAGGGGGGGAAACACCATATATTTT
cdr3_aa: CASSLAPRGGNTIYF

v_call: TRBV20-1
clone_size: -
d_call: TRBD2
j_call: TRBJ2-1
cdr3_nt: TGCAGTGCTTCGAGCGGGAGTGGGTCCTACAATGAGCAGTTCTTC
cdr3_aa: CSASSGSGSYNEQFF

v_call: TRBV20-1
clone_size: -
d_call: -
j_call: TRBJ2-3
cdr3_nt: TGCAGTGCTAGAGATCTGGGTTTAAGGGCAGATACGCAGTATTTT
cdr3_aa: CSARDLGLRADTQYF

v_call: TRBV20-1
clone_size: many
d_call: -
j_call: TRBJ2-1
cdr3_nt: TGCAGTGCTCCCAGGGCCCCATCGGGGGAGCAGTTCTTC
cdr3_aa: CSAPRAPSGEQFF

v_call: TRBV7-2
clone_size: many
d_call: -
j_call: TRBJ1-2
cdr3_nt: TGTGCCAGCAGCTTAGCCGGGCGTGGCTACACCTTC
cdr3_aa: CASSLAGRGYTF

v_call: TRBV10-1
clone_size: few
d_call: TRBD1
j_call: TRBJ2-5
cdr3_nt: TGCGCCAGCAGTGAGGGTACAGGGGTCAGAGAGACCCAGTACTTC
cdr3_aa: CASSEGTGVRETQYF

v_call: TRBV5-6
clone_size: few
d_call: TRBD1
j_call: TRBJ2-3
cdr3_nt: TGTGCCAGCAGCCAGGGACAGCTCACAGATACGCAGTATTTT
cdr3_aa: CASSQGQLTDTQYF

v_call: TRBV5-6
clone_size: few
d_call: -
j_call: TRBJ2-7
cdr3_nt: TGTGCCAGCAGCCTCCGTGGAGTCTCGCTCGAGCAGTACTTC
cdr3_aa: CASSLRGVSLEQYF

v_call: TRBV5-1
clone_size: -
d_call: TRBD2
j_call: TRBJ2-1
cdr3_nt: TGCGCCAGCAGCTGGGGGACTAGCGGGAGGGTGATGGGCAATGAGCAGTTCTTC
cdr3_aa: CASSWGTSGRVMGNEQFF

v_call: TRBV29-1
clone_size: few
d_call: -
j_call: TRBJ2-7
cdr3_nt: TGCAGCGTCTCGACAGCTTACGAGCAGTACTTC
cdr3_aa: CSVSTAYEQYF

v_call: TRBV15
clone_size: once
d_call: TRBD2
j_call: TRBJ2-1
cdr3_nt: TGTGCCACCAGCAGGAGGCGGGAGGCGGGGAATGAGCAGTTCTTC
cdr3_aa: CATSRRREAGNEQFF

v_call: TRBV20-1
clone_size: -
d_call: -
j_call: TRBJ1-6
cdr3_nt: TGCAGTGCTAGAGTAAGCAGGGACTCACCCCTCCACTTT
cdr3_aa: CSARVSRDSPLHF

v_call: TRBV5-1
clone_size: few
d_call: -
j_call: TRBJ2-3
cdr3_nt: TGCGCCAGCAGCCCGCTACTGGGGATCACAGATACGCAGTATTTT
cdr3_aa: CASSPLLGITDTQYF

v_call: TRBV12-3/TRBV12-4
clone_size: -
d_call: -
j_call: TRBJ1-6
cdr3_nt: TGTGCCAGCAGGGTTTTGGAAGGGGGGCGCCTCGATTCACCCCTCCACTTT
cdr3_aa: CASRVLEGGRLDSPLHF

v_call: TRBV10-1
clone_size: few
d_call: -
j_call: TRBJ2-4
cdr3_nt: TGCGCCAGCAGTCACTCCAGGGTTCTTGGCATTCAGTACTTC
cdr3_aa: CASSHSRVLGIQYF

v_call: TRBV12-3/TRBV12-4
clone_size: -
d_call: -
j_call: TRBJ1-3
cdr3_nt: TGTGCCAGCAGTTTTGTGAGCTCTGGAAACACCATATATTTT
cdr3_aa: CASSFVSSGNTIYF

v_call: TRBV2
clone_size: -
d_call: -
j_call: TRBJ1-1
cdr3_nt: TGTGCCAGCAACATGGGGGCCAGAGCTTTCTTT
cdr3_aa: CASNMGARAFF

v_call: TRBV6-1
clone_size: -
d_call: TRBD1
j_call: TRBJ1-2
cdr3_nt: TGTGCCAGCAGTCCCCCGGACAGGGGAGGCTATGGCTACACCTTC
cdr3_aa: CASSPPDRGGYGYTF

v_call: TRBV6-5
clone_size: -
d_call: TRBD1
j_call: TRBJ1-1
cdr3_nt: TGTGCCAGCAGTAACCGGGACAGCAAGAACACTGAAGCTTTCTTT
cdr3_aa: CASSNRDSKNTEAFF

v_call: TRBV9
clone_size: few
d_call: -
j_call: TRBJ2-2
cdr3_nt: TGTGCCAGCAGCGTATTAGGGGCCAACACCGGGGAGCTGTTTTTT
cdr3_aa: CASSVLGANTGELFF